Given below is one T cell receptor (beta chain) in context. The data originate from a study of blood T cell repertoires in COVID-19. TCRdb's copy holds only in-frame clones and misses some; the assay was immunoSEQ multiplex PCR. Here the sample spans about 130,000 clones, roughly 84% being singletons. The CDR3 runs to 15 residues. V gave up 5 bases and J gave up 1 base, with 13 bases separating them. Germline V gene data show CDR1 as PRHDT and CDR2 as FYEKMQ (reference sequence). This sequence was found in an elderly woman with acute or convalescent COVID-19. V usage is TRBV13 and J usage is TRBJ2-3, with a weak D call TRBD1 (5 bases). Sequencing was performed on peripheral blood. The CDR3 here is CASSNRMIGTDTQYF. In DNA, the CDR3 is TGTGCCAGCAGCAACAGGATGATCGGCACAGATACGCAGTATTTT.